This entry lists 27 T cell receptor beta chains sequenced from one sample in a study of blood T cell repertoires in COVID-19. The method was immunoSEQ multiplex PCR; TCRdb's version includes in-frame clones alone and lacks a portion of them. The sample contains fewer than 11,000 clones, about nine tenths of which appear only once. Sequencing was carried out using peripheral blood. Receptors originate from a human donor in a cohort sampled during active COVID-19.

This clone was recorded once. V usage is TRBV5-1 and J usage is TRBJ2-1; the match to TRBD2 covers 7 bases. CDR3 length equals 15 residues. With V trimmed by 4 bases and J by 2 bases, 6 bases remained unmatched. Germline V lookup: CDR1 SGHRS, CDR2 YFSETQ. The CDR3 DNA reads as TGCGCCAGCAGCCTGGGACTAAACACCTACAATGAGCAGTTCTTC. Its translation: CASSLGLNTYNEQFF.

The chain carries TRBV9 and TRBJ2-1; TRBD2 might be the D (7 bases). CDR1 and CDR2 (germline): SGDLS, YYNGEE. The CDR3 sequence is 17 residues long. V was trimmed by 4 bases and J by 5 bases, leaving 22 bases between them. Written as DNA, the CDR3 is TGTGCCAGCAGCCCCCAGATTGGGGGGGGGCTGGACAATGAGCAGTTCTTC. Protein product: CASSPQIGGGLDNEQFF.

The chain carries TRBV28 and TRBJ2-3, with 7 bases aligning to TRBD2. Germline loops: CDR1 MDHEN, CDR2 SYDVKM. Unmatched junction bases numbered 7, after V lost 4 bases and J lost 6 bases. This CDR3 comprises 14 residues. The CDR3 bases are TGTGCCAGCAGTTCGAACGGGGGGATGGATACGCAGTATTTT. It translates to CASSSNGGMDTQYF.

The gene calls are TRBV7-3 and TRBJ2-1, with TRBD2 matching over 12 bases. The germline V gene encodes CDR1 SGHTA and CDR2 FQGTGA. Trimming cost V 8 bases and J 7 bases; bases outside gene matches: 9. The CDR3 is 15 amino acids. In DNA, the CDR3 is TGTGCCAGCGCCCGACTAGCGGGGGTTGATAATGAGCAGTTCTTC. This encodes CASARLAGVDNEQFF.

This chain links TRBV28 with TRBJ2-7; TRBD1 agrees at 7 bases. The CDR3 is 15 residues long. J lost 4 bases, V lost 5 bases, and 11 bases had no gene match. Germline lookup yields CDR1 MDHEN and CDR2 SYDVKM. CDR3 sequence (DNA): TGTGCCAGCAGTACCCCCCGGGACAGCGCATACGAGCAGTACTTC. Translating gives CASSTPRDSAYEQYF.

The rearrangement uses TRBV4-1 and TRBJ2-7; D might be TRBD1 (7 bases). There are 17 residues in the CDR3. V lost 0 bases and J 4 bases, leaving 19 bases between the germline ends. In germline, CDR1 is MGHRA, CDR2 YSYEKL. CDR3 region: CASSQDGDSGWIYEQYF. CDR3 nucleotides: TGCGCCAGCAGCCAAGATGGGGACAGCGGGTGGATTTACGAGCAGTACTTC.

The chain recombines TRBV6-6 with TRBJ1-1; D is possibly TRBD1 (5 bases). The germline CDR1 and CDR2 sequences are MNHNY and SVGAGI (reference sequence). The ends were cut back, 3 bases at V and 4 bases at J, with 12 bases in the middle. This CDR3 spans 14 amino acids. The CDR3 DNA reads as TGTGCCAGCAGTTATCTGCAGGGTGGCACTGAAGCTTTCTTT. It specifies CASSYLQGGTEAFF.

This chain links TRBV11-3 with TRBJ2-7; 12 bases match TRBD1. CDR3 length: 15 residues. The J segment lost 3 bases and the V segment lost 4 bases, leaving 4 bases of the junction unmatched. Germline CDR1 is SGHNT and CDR2 is YENEEA. Here the CDR3 DNA reads TGTGCCAGCAGCTCCGGGACAGGGGGCGGCTACGAGCAGTACTTC. Encoded protein: CASSSGTGGGYEQYF.

The chain carries TRBV3-1 (or the pseudogene TRBV3-2) and TRBJ2-7, with 7 bases fitting TRBD1. V dropped 0 bases and J dropped 0; count of bases not matched to a gene: 2. The CDR3 sequence is 15 residues long. CDR1 and CDR2 (germline): LGHDT, YNNKEL (reference sequence). CDR3 nucleotide sequence: TGTGCCAGCAGCCAAGAAGCAGGGGGCTCCTACGAGCAGTACTTC. Translating gives CASSQEAGGSYEQYF.

V and J are TRBV7-9 and TRBJ2-7; 9 positions agree with TRBD2. The CDR3 consists of 14 residues. The trim removed 1 base at V and 6 bases at J, leaving 4 bases unmatched. Germline-derived CDR1 and CDR2 are SEHNR and FQNEAQ (reference sequence). This chain's CDR3 is CASSLDSGGVEQYF. CDR3 nucleotide sequence: TGTGCCAGCAGCTTAGATAGCGGGGGTGTCGAGCAGTACTTC.

This clone was detected only a few times. The J gene is TRBJ2-7, the V gene TRBV7-2; D gene unclear. V shed 3 bases and J shed 0 bases, with 12 bases lying between them. Germline CDR1 reads SGHTA; CDR2 reads FQGNSA. There are 15 residues in the CDR3. CDR3 loop: CASSLPLGSSYEQYF. DNA of the CDR3: TGTGCCAGCAGCTTGCCCCTTGGTAGCTCCTACGAGCAGTACTTC.

The V gene is TRBV5-8, the J gene TRBJ2-1; the D gene is possibly TRBD1 (6 bases). CDR3 length equals 16 residues. V was pared by 4 bases and J by 0 bases, with 14 bases between. Germline-derived CDR1 and CDR2 are SGHTS and YDEGEE. This chain's CDR3 is CASSPRTAHSYNEQFF. For the CDR3, the DNA is TGTGCCAGCAGCCCCCGGACAGCTCACTCCTACAATGAGCAGTTCTTC.

The CDR3 reads CASSVQGTETQYF. In DNA, the CDR3 is TGTGCCAGCAGTGTACAGGGGACGGAGACCCAGTACTTC. The rearrangement joins TRBV2 to TRBJ2-5; 7 bases fit TRBD1. With V trimmed by 4 bases and J by 5 bases, 4 bases remained unmatched. There are 13 residues in the CDR3. In germline, CDR1 is SNHLY, CDR2 FYNNEI.

This clone was counted once. This rearrangement joins TRBV5-8 to TRBJ2-5; 8 nucleotides agree with TRBD1. The CDR3 has 15 residues. The germline gives CDR1 SGHTS, CDR2 YDEGEE. With V trimmed by 4 bases and J by 3 bases, 8 bases remained unmatched. The CDR3 DNA is TGTGCCAGCAGCCGACGTGGACAGGGTGAAGAGACCCAGTACTTC. Translated: CASSRRGQGEETQYF.

The gene calls are TRBV23-1 and TRBJ1-5; the D is unclear. TRBV23-1 is designated an ORF whose function remains uncertain. The CDR3 contains 13 residues. Trimming took 8 bases from V and 1 from J, leaving 9 bases between them. In DNA form, the CDR3 reads TGCGCCAGCCCTTCGGAGAGCAATCAGCCCCAGCATTTT. Protein: CASPSESNQPQHF.

The chain links TRBV3-1 (or the pseudogene TRBV3-2) to TRBJ1-2; TRBD1 aligns across 7 bases. Germline V gives CDR1 LGHDT, CDR2 YNNKEL (reference sequence). Losses at the gene ends were 3 bases for V and 8 bases for J; bases not matched to a gene: 0. CDR3 length: 11 residues. The CDR3 loop is CASSQDRGYTF. In DNA, the CDR3 is TGTGCCAGCAGCCAGGACAGGGGCTACACCTTC.

The chain links TRBV6-5 to TRBJ2-3, with a possible D match to TRBD2 (5 bases). CDR3 length: 14 amino acids. Germline V gene sequence: CDR1 MNHEY, CDR2 SVGAGI. V lost 5 bases, J lost 3 bases, and 12 bases lay in between. Here the CDR3 reads CASSPGNGTDTQYF. CDR3 sequence (DNA): TGTGCCAGCAGTCCGGGGAACGGTACAGATACGCAGTATTTT.

The CDR3 bases are TGTGCCAGCAGTTACTCGGTCCGGGGGGCCATCTACAATGAGCAGTTCTTC. Amino acids: CASSYSVRGAIYNEQFF. The chain is built from TRBV6-2 or TRBV6-3 and TRBJ2-1; possible D gene TRBD2, 7 bases. The CDR3 is 17 amino acids. Germline lookup yields CDR1 MNHEY and CDR2 SVGEGT. Trimming left V 0 bases short and J 3 bases short, with 15 bases between.

The chain couples TRBV19 to TRBJ1-2, with D possibly TRBD1 on 6 matching bases. Germline CDR1 LNHDA, CDR2 SQIVND (reference sequence). Trimming removed 9 bases from V and 4 bases from J, with 24 bases in between. The CDR3 extends over 16 amino acids. The CDR3 sequence is CASPLLRDTETYGYTF. DNA for the CDR3: TGTGCCAGCCCCCTCCTCCGGGACACCGAGACCTATGGCTACACCTTC. Full variable domain (remainder filled in from reference TRBV19 and TRBJ1-2): DGGITQSPKYLFRKEGQNVTLSCEQNLNHDAMYWYRQDPGQGLRLIYYSQIVNDFQKGDIAEGYSVSREKKESFPLTVTSAQKNPTAFYLCASPLLRDTETYGYTFGSGTRLTVV.

A single count supports this clone. This chain joins TRBV6-4 and TRBJ2-6, with 11 bases that match TRBD1. Germline V lookup: CDR1 MRHNA, CDR2 SNTAGT. There are 17 residues in the CDR3. The junction had 0 bases not matched to a gene; V was cut back by 2 bases and J by 0 bases. As DNA, the CDR3 is TGTGCCAGCAGTGACGGGACAGGGGGCTCTGGGGCCAACGTCCTGACTTTC. Translation: CASSDGTGGSGANVLTF.

The CDR3 is CAWSALTTGFYVGYTF. CDR3 DNA sequence: TGTGCCTGGAGTGCCCTCACGACAGGATTCTATGTGGGCTACACCTTC. This chain links TRBV30 with TRBJ1-2, with D maybe TRBD1 (6 bases). CDR1 is GTSNPN and CDR2 is SVGIG in the germline V gene (reference sequence). This CDR3 contains 16 residues. V lost 1 base to trimming and J lost 8 bases, with 23 bases between them.

CDR3 residues: CASSSPDWYTETQYF. For the CDR3, the DNA is TGTGCCAGCAGCTCTCCTGACTGGTACACGGAGACCCAGTACTTC. The chain couples TRBV11-2 to TRBJ2-5; D gene uncertain. Germline V CDR1 and CDR2: SGHAT, FQNNGV. Trimming left V 4 bases short and J 5 bases short, with 17 bases between. The CDR3 spans 15 residues.

The chain links TRBV10-3 to TRBJ2-1, with D tentatively TRBD1 (6 bases). The V gene's germline CDR1 is ENHRY and CDR2 SYGVKD. The V and J ends lost 3 bases and 4 bases respectively, with 22 bases between them. The CDR3 loop spans 18 amino acids. CDR3 sequence: CAISDPPLGGTRYNEQFF. The CDR3 region has the DNA TGTGCCATCAGTGACCCCCCTTTAGGGGGTACGAGGTACAATGAGCAGTTCTTC.

This sequence joins TRBV18 and TRBJ1-6, with D maybe TRBD1 (6 bases). Trimming removed 3 bases from V and 6 bases from J, with 12 bases in between. This CDR3 contains 15 residues. Germline V CDR1 and CDR2: KGHSH, LQKENI. CDR3 region: CASSPSTGSNSPLHF. In DNA form, the CDR3 reads TGTGCCAGCTCACCCTCAACAGGGTCTAATTCACCCCTCCACTTT.

The genes are TRBV19 and TRBJ2-6; 9 nucleotides line up with TRBD1. The CDR3 spans 18 residues. After removal of 6 bases from V and 0 bases from J, the junction contained 9 bases not matched to a gene. Germline CDR1 and CDR2: LNHDA and SQIVND (reference sequence). The CDR3 nucleotides are TGTGCCAGTAGCTCTCGGACAGGGGTAAGCTCTGGGGCCAACGTCCTGACTTTC. Residues: CASSSRTGVSSGANVLTF. Filled out from reference TRBV19 and TRBJ2-6, the complete variable domain reads DGGITQSPKYLFRKEGQNVTLSCEQNLNHDAMYWYRQDPGQGLRLIYYSQIVNDFQKGDIAEGYSVSREKKESFPLTVTSAQKNPTAFYLCASSSRTGVSSGANVLTFGAGSRLTVL.

This clone occurred once. This sequence joins TRBV28 and TRBJ2-2; D remains ambiguous. This CDR3 comprises 12 residues. Trimming left V 5 bases short and J 8 bases short, with 9 bases between. Looked up from germline, CDR1 is MDHEN and CDR2 is SYDVKM. CDR3 bases: TGTGCCAGCAGTACCCTTGAGGGGGAGCTGTTTTTT. It specifies CASSTLEGELFF.

The chain uses TRBV7-8 and TRBJ1-2; 10 bases are a match to TRBD1. The ends lost 2 bases at V and 8 bases at J; junction bases unmatched: 8. The CDR3 has 15 amino acids. Per germline, CDR1 SGHVS and CDR2 FQNEAQ. CDR3 bases: TGTGCCAGCAGCTTAATGACAGGGGGCGACGGCGGCTACACCTTC. The encoded protein is CASSLMTGGDGGYTF.